These 9 T cell receptor beta chains share one sample of origin, sequenced in a study of identical twins. TCRdb reprocessed the 5' RACE reads with MiXCR, giving one entry per CDR3 protein. The sample consists of 300,000 to 400,000 distinct CDR3 sequences, 9% to 15% of them appearing once. The same specimen was also included in a second study, on yellow fever vaccine responses in identical twins.

The specimen sequenced was CD8+ T cells sorted from blood. The receptor set was obtained from a woman in her late teens or twenties in good health.

In this sample, this clonotype turned up a few times. CDR3 nucleotide sequence: TGCAGTGCTAGAAGGCTTGACAATGAGCAGTTCTTC. Translating it yields CSARRLDNEQFF. The gene calls are TRBV20-1 and TRBJ2-1; no definite D call. The CDR3 extends over 12 amino acids. Trimming took 2 bases from V and 5 from J, leaving 7 bases between them. Germline V gene data show CDR1 as DFQATT and CDR2 as SNEGSKA (reference sequence).

This clonotype has more than one count but fewer than ten. V and J are TRBV12-3 or TRBV12-4 and TRBJ2-7; 8 bases fit TRBD2. The CDR3 has 14 residues. Losses at the gene ends were 1 base for V and 2 bases for J; bases not matched to a gene: 1. DNA of the CDR3: TGTGCCAGCAGTTTAGGGGGACTAGCCTACGAGCAGTACGTC. It specifies CASSLGGLAYEQYV.

The table lists this clonotype with a few counts. The J gene is TRBJ1-2, the V gene TRBV27; TRBD1 might be the D (5 bases). Germline V gene lookup returns CDR1 MNHEY and CDR2 SMNVEV (reference sequence). The CDR3 is 15 residues long. Trimming took off 4 bases at V and 1 base at J, with 13 bases between the two ends. This CDR3 is CASSSDRRVNYGYTF. The CDR3 region has the DNA TGTGCCAGCAGTTCCGACCGCAGGGTTAACTATGGCTACACCTTC.

This chain joins TRBV12-3 or TRBV12-4 and TRBJ2-2; D not certain. Trimming took off 1 base at V and 2 bases at J, with 8 bases between the two ends. The CDR3 covers 15 residues. The CDR3 coding sequence is TGTGCCAGCAGTTTAGGAGACCATAACACCGGGGAGCTGTTTTTT. It translates to CASSLGDHNTGELFF.

A few counts support this clonotype. The J gene is TRBJ2-7, the V gene TRBV7-6; the D gene is possibly TRBD1 (5 bases). Trimming shortened V by 1 base and J by 7 bases, and 11 bases separated the two germline ends. CDR1 SGHVS and CDR2 FNYEAQ come from the germline V gene. The length of the CDR3 is 13 residues. This chain's CDR3 is CASSLGRADEQYF. The CDR3 nucleotides are TGTGCCAGCAGCTTAGGCAGGGCAGATGAGCAGTACTTC.

A few counts support this clonotype. The V gene is TRBV20-1, the J gene TRBJ2-7; D is unresolved. CDR3 length: 13 amino acids. The ends were cut back, 5 bases at V and 6 bases at J, with 17 bases in the middle. Germline CDR1 reads DFQATT; CDR2 reads SNEGSKA (reference sequence). The CDR3 protein is CSAPRVDPGEQYF. The CDR3 DNA is TGCAGTGCTCCCCGGGTTGACCCGGGCGAGCAGTACTTC.

This clonotype was seen only a few times. The rearrangement joins TRBV2 to TRBJ2-7, with TRBD2 matching over 9 bases. V lost 7 bases, J lost 0 bases, and 1 base stayed unmatched. The CDR3 length is 13 residues. The germline gives CDR1 SNHLY, CDR2 FYNNEI. In DNA form, the CDR3 reads TGTGCCAGCACGACTAGCGGCTCCTACGAGCAGTACGTC. It yields the protein CASTTSGSYEQYV.

J is TRBJ2-7 and V is TRBV11-2; D may be TRBD1 (6 bases). Germline loops: CDR1 SGHAT, CDR2 FQNNGV. V was cut by 5 bases and J by 6 bases, with 14 bases left in between. The CDR3 covers 13 residues. This CDR3 reads CASSRTASREQYV. CDR3 DNA sequence: TGTGCCAGCAGCAGGACAGCCTCCCGCGAGCAGTACGTC.

The sample holds a few counts of this clonotype. CDR3 in DNA: TGTGCCAGCAGCCGTAGTGGGGTAGCGGCTTACAATGAGCAGTTCTTC. This translates into CASSRSGVAAYNEQFF. This chain connects TRBV7-3 to TRBJ2-1, with D perhaps matching TRBD2 (6 bases). With 5 bases removed from V and 4 bases from J, the gap between germline ends came to 18 bases. Per germline, CDR1 SGHTA and CDR2 FQGTGA. CDR3 length equals 16 residues.